This TCR beta chain was obtained from a study of blood T cell repertoires in COVID-19. As handled by the study authors: Researchers report that nucleated cell counts were estimated from reference gene primer amplification. Only in-frame clones appear in the TCRdb table, and some are missing; sequencing was by immunoSEQ multiplex PCR. The DNA was the basis for D and trimming; V, J and clone size are from that table. This repertoire shows some 56,000 clones, around 86% found once; its top ten account for 20% to 25%. This CDR3 has 18 residues. With 6 bases clipped from V and 2 bases from J, the junction kept 10 bases outside the gene matches. The V gene's germline CDR1 is KGHSH and CDR2 LQKENI.

V usage is TRBV18 and J usage is TRBJ2-3; 14 bases map to TRBD2. The TCR sequence derives from a woman aged 80 or over with acute or convalescent COVID-19. Sequencing was done on a sample of peripheral blood. The CDR3 DNA follows: TGTGCCAGCTCTCAAGGGACTAGCGGGAGTGGATACACAGATACGCAGTATTTT. This encodes CASSQGTSGSGYTDTQYF.